The 13 T cell receptor beta chains presented below share a single source sample, sequenced in a study of CD8 T cells in ankylosing spondylitis. The study, taken as a whole, reports: What appeared characteristic of ankylosing spondylitis blood was a TCR beta motif of eight highly homologous variants.

These receptors' antigens are unknown. Each CDR3 protein gets one entry after TCRdb re-called the 5' RACE reads with MiXCR. The table lists about 840,000 distinct CDR3 sequences, roughly 10% of them singletons. Sample: blood, either unsorted or a sorted T cell fraction (not recorded which). These TCRs come from a male donor with ankylosing spondylitis.

The J gene is TRBJ1-4, the V gene TRBV4-3; TRBD1 might be the D (5 bases). CDR1 and CDR2 from the germline V gene are LGHNA and YSLEER. The CDR3 extends over 15 amino acids. V was trimmed by 3 bases and J by 4 bases, leaving 12 bases between them. Here the CDR3 reads CASSQEGDSNEKLFF. The CDR3 DNA follows: TGCGCCAGCAGCCAGGAGGGAGACAGTAATGAAAAACTGTTTTTT.

This clonotype was counted a few times. The CDR3: CSVTDIGNTEAFF. The CDR3 DNA is TGCAGCGTGACGGACATTGGGAACACTGAAGCTTTCTTT. The chain couples TRBV29-1 to TRBJ1-1, with D possibly TRBD1 on 5 matching bases. The CDR3 has 13 residues. Trimming shortened V by 6 bases and J by 1 base, and 12 bases separated the two germline ends. In germline, CDR1 is SQVTM, CDR2 ANQGSEA.

The chain couples TRBV6-1 to TRBJ2-5; 10 bases line up with TRBD1. V dropped 6 bases and J dropped 3; count of bases not matched to a gene: 10. Germline V lookup: CDR1 MNHNS, CDR2 SASEGT. The CDR3 is made up of 16 amino acids. CDR3 region: CASRQTPGQGKETQYF. As DNA, the CDR3 is TGTGCCAGCAGACAAACCCCGGGACAGGGGAAAGAGACCCAGTACTTC.

The V gene is TRBV18, the J gene TRBJ2-5; weak D call: TRBD1 (5 bases). V lost 4 bases, J lost 5 bases, and 14 bases lay in between. The CDR3 contains 14 residues. CDR1 KGHSH and CDR2 LQKENI come from the germline V gene. The CDR3 here is CASSLQGSWETQYF. The CDR3 nucleotides are TGTGCCAGCTCACTCCAGGGTAGCTGGGAGACCCAGTACTTC.

Many counts were recorded for this clonotype. This chain connects TRBV5-1 to TRBJ2-7; 12 nucleotides agree with TRBD2. The CDR3 runs 13 residues. V lost 4 bases to trimming and J lost 7 bases; unmatched junction nucleotides: 3. Germline loops: CDR1 SGHRS, CDR2 YFSETQ. The CDR3: CASSPGLAGEQYF. The CDR3 bases are TGCGCCAGCAGCCCTGGACTAGCGGGGGAGCAGTACTTC.

The chain carries TRBV20-1 and TRBJ2-1, with D maybe TRBD1 (6 bases). The CDR3 length is 12 residues. V was clipped by 6 bases and J by 10 bases, with 16 bases between them. Germline-derived CDR1 and CDR2 are DFQATT and SNEGSKA (reference sequence). The CDR3 is CSAEITGFEQFF. CDR3 bases: TGCAGTGCCGAAATCACAGGGTTCGAGCAGTTCTTC.

This clonotype was seen at least ten times. The chain joins TRBV5-1 to TRBJ2-7; 7 positions agree with TRBD1. This CDR3 contains 14 residues. Germline loops: CDR1 SGHRS, CDR2 YFSETQ. V trimming: 5 bases; J trimming: 4 bases; junction bases outside the gene matches: 9. The CDR3 DNA reads as TGCGCCAGCAGTGTCGGGACAGTGTTGTACGAGCAGTACTTC. Translation gives CASSVGTVLYEQYF.

This clonotype was seen more than once but under ten times. Written as DNA, the CDR3 is TGTGCCAGTAGCAGCGGGATGGGCAATGAGCAGTTCTTC. Its translation: CASSSGMGNEQFF. The genes are TRBV7-2 and TRBJ2-1; the match to TRBD2 covers 7 bases. Losses at the gene ends were 9 bases for V and 6 bases for J; bases not matched to a gene: 8. The CDR3 covers 13 residues. CDR1 is SGHTA and CDR2 is FQGNSA in the germline V gene.

The chain has TRBV7-2 and TRBJ2-5, with D possibly matching TRBD1 (6 bases). The CDR3 length is 14 residues. The germline gives CDR1 SGHTA, CDR2 FQGNSA. The V end was cut by 5 bases, the J end by 5 bases, with 15 bases between. The CDR3 is CASSQDRLRETQYF. The CDR3 bases are TGTGCCAGCAGCCAAGACAGGTTGAGGGAGACCCAGTACTTC.

This clonotype showed up just a few times. The chain links TRBV25-1 to TRBJ2-3; 10 nucleotides match TRBD1. The germline V gene encodes CDR1 MGHDK and CDR2 SYGVNS. This CDR3 has 15 residues. J gave up 1 base and V 6 bases, and 4 bases lay outside the gene matches. The CDR3 DNA reads as TGTGCCAGCAGCGGGACAGGGGATGGCACAGATACGCAGTATTTT. Translating it yields CASSGTGDGTDTQYF.

This clonotype has just a few counts. The chain employs TRBV20-1 and TRBJ2-1; tentative D call: TRBD1 (5 bases). V lost 6 bases and J lost 3, with 15 bases in between. CDR3 length: 14 residues. Germline CDR1 and CDR2: DFQATT and SNEGSKA (reference sequence). The CDR3 region has the DNA TGCAGTGCGCACCAGGGTCGCGGCTACAATGAGCAGTTCTTC. Amino acid sequence: CSAHQGRGYNEQFF.

At least ten counts were recorded for this clonotype. This chain connects TRBV5-5 to TRBJ2-7; TRBD2 aligns across 7 bases. The CDR3 spans 15 residues. The V segment lost 0 bases and the J segment 2 bases; nucleotides outside the gene matches: 5. From germline, CDR1 is SGHKS and CDR2 YYEKEE (reference sequence). CDR3 DNA sequence: TGTGCCAGCAGCTTGGTGGAAGCGGGAACCTACGAGCAGTACTTC. Translation: CASSLVEAGTYEQYF.

This clonotype was seen more than once but under ten times. CDR3 loop: CASSPYTRLGQFF. CDR3 bases: TGTGCCAGCAGTCCGTACACCCGTCTCGGGCAGTTCTTC. The chain uses TRBV28 and TRBJ2-1; D call uncertain. V was clipped by 5 bases and J by 12 bases, with 17 bases between them. This CDR3 is 13 amino acids long. In germline, CDR1 is MDHEN, CDR2 SYDVKM. Variable domain in full (rest from reference TRBV28 and TRBJ2-1): DVKVTQSSRYLVKRTGEKVFLECVQDMDHENMFWYRQDPGLGLRLIYFSYDVKMKEKGDIPEGYSVSREKKERFSLILESASTNQTSMYLCASSPYTRLGQFFGPGTRLTVL.